A single sample is the source of the 13 T cell receptor beta chains below, sequenced in a study of blood T cell repertoires in COVID-19. Libraries were prepared by immunoSEQ multiplex PCR; TCRdb keeps only in-frame clonotypes and omits some of them. The sample includes approximately 71,000 clones, over 65% seen only once; the top ten take roughly a quarter. Sequencing was done on a sample of peripheral blood. All receptors come from a human donor in a cohort sampled during active COVID-19.

V is TRBV5-1 and J is TRBJ2-3, with 10 bases identical to TRBD2. The germline V gene encodes CDR1 SGHRS and CDR2 YFSETQ. V dropped 0 bases and J dropped 3; count of bases not matched to a gene: 4. The CDR3 contains 16 residues. CDR3 sequence: CASSLGTSGTTDTQYF. For the CDR3, the DNA is TGCGCCAGCAGCTTGGGGACTAGCGGCACTACAGATACGCAGTATTTT.

This chain uses TRBV6-5 with TRBJ2-6, with 7 bases matching TRBD1. Germline CDR1 and CDR2: MNHEY and SVGAGI. The V gene end was trimmed by 6 bases and the J gene end by 9 bases; junction bases not matched to a gene: 8. The CDR3 consists of 14 residues. Here the CDR3 DNA reads TGTGCCAGCAGGACAGGGTCTGGGATCAACGTCCTGACTTTC. It encodes CASRTGSGINVLTF.

The CDR3 reads CASSYSRTGAINTEAFF. The CDR3 nucleotides are TGTGCCAGCAGTTACTCGCGGACAGGGGCTATTAACACTGAAGCTTTCTTT. This chain connects TRBV6-2 or TRBV6-3 to TRBJ1-1, with 9 bases fitting TRBD1. The CDR3 loop spans 17 amino acids. V was pared by 0 bases and J by 2 bases, with 7 bases of the junction left unmatched. In germline, CDR1 is MNHEY, CDR2 SVGEGT.

The chain combines TRBV18 with TRBJ2-1; 13 bases are shared with TRBD2. Germline V gene sequence: CDR1 KGHSH, CDR2 LQKENI. This CDR3 has 16 residues. The J segment lost 10 bases and the V segment lost 6 bases, leaving 12 bases of the junction unmatched. Here the CDR3 DNA reads TGTGCCAGCTCGCCAGCGGCAGGGACTAGCGGGGTCGAGCAGTTCTTC. Encoded protein: CASSPAAGTSGVEQFF.

The chain couples TRBV5-4 to TRBJ2-7; the match to TRBD2 covers 11 bases. The CDR3 is made up of 15 amino acids. Trimming at V came to 4 bases and at J to 0 bases, leaving 3 bases not matched to a gene. The V gene's germline CDR1 is SGHNT and CDR2 YYREEE (reference sequence). CDR3 protein: CASSRTSGSSYEQYF. CDR3 bases: TGTGCCAGCAGCCGAACTAGCGGGAGCTCCTACGAGCAGTACTTC.

The V call is TRBV4-1, the J call TRBJ2-2, with TRBD1 matching over 12 bases. CDR1 is MGHRA, CDR2 YSYEKL, per germline. This CDR3 contains 21 residues. V lost 3 bases to trimming and J lost 5 bases; unmatched junction nucleotides: 19. CDR3 amino acids: CASSQDWYGTGGASITGELFF. The CDR3 DNA is TGCGCCAGCAGCCAGGATTGGTACGGGACAGGGGGCGCGTCGATAACCGGGGAGCTGTTTTTT.

J is TRBJ1-5 and V is TRBV2; D possibly corresponds to TRBD1 (6 bases). The length of the CDR3 is 14 residues. Germline CDR1 is SNHLY and CDR2 is FYNNEI. V was clipped by 8 bases and J by 4 bases, with 15 bases between them. In nucleotides, the CDR3 is TGTGCCAGCTCCCTCTTAGGGGGAAATCAGCCCCAGCATTTT. Translated, it gives CASSLLGGNQPQHF. Drawing the rest from reference TRBV2 and TRBJ1-5, the complete variable domain is EPEVTQTPSHQVTQMGQEVILRCVPISNHLYFYWYRQILGQKVEFLVSFYNNEISEKSEIFDDQFSVERPDGSNFTLKIRSTKLEDSAMYFCASSLLGGNQPQHFGDGTRLSIL.

CDR3 sequence reads: CASSSVSGGRAIETQYF. DNA of the CDR3: TGTGCCAGCAGCTCCGTAAGCGGGGGGCGCGCGATCGAGACCCAGTACTTC. The V call is TRBV11-2, the J call TRBJ2-5, with TRBD2 identical over 9 bases. The germline V gene encodes CDR1 SGHAT and CDR2 FQNNGV. The CDR3 length is 17 residues. V dropped 4 bases and J dropped 5; count of bases not matched to a gene: 14.

This CDR3 reads CASSPLPGTGELFF. CDR3 in DNA: TGCGCCAGCAGCCCCCTCCCGGGCACCGGGGAGCTGTTTTTT. The chain combines TRBV5-1 with TRBJ2-2; D is unclear. The germline gives CDR1 SGHRS, CDR2 YFSETQ. This CDR3 region has 14 residues. Trimming left V 4 bases short and J 4 bases short, with 11 bases between.

V usage is TRBV5-6 and J usage is TRBJ1-3; 9 bases match TRBD1. V lost 3 bases, J lost 1 base, and 8 bases stayed unmatched. The germline CDR1 and CDR2 sequences are SGHDT and YYEEEE. The CDR3 extends over 17 amino acids. In nucleotides, the CDR3 is TGTGCCAGCAGCTGGGGGACAGGGAGATCATCTGGAAACACCATATATTTT. Translated, it gives CASSWGTGRSSGNTIYF.

The V gene is TRBV5-1, the J gene TRBJ2-3; 10 bases line up with TRBD1. Germline V lookup: CDR1 SGHRS, CDR2 YFSETQ. V shed 4 bases, J shed 3 bases, and the junction held 2 bases outside the gene matches. The CDR3 is 14 amino acids. Here the CDR3 DNA reads TGCGCCAGCAGCACGGGACAGGGGACAGATACGCAGTATTTT. This codes for CASSTGQGTDTQYF. Drawing the rest from reference TRBV5-1 and TRBJ2-3, the complete variable domain is KAGVTQTPRYLIKTRGQQVTLSCSPISGHRSVSWYQQTPGQGLQFLFEYFSETQRNKGNFPGRFSGRQFSNSRSEMNVSTLELGDSALYLCASSTGQGTDTQYFGPGTRLTVL.

The chain has TRBV24-1 and TRBJ2-1; D remains ambiguous. The CDR3 consists of 15 residues. V gave up 5 bases and J gave up 2 bases, with 12 bases separating them. The germline CDR1 and CDR2 sequences are KGHDR and SFDVKD. The CDR3 region is CATSGSDKPYNEQFF. CDR3 bases: TGTGCCACCAGTGGGTCAGACAAGCCCTACAATGAGCAGTTCTTC.

The genes are TRBV11-2 and TRBJ2-1, with D tentatively TRBD1 (6 bases). Trimming left V 3 bases short and J 1 base short, with 10 bases between. The CDR3 has 15 residues. Germline assignment: CDR1 SGHAT and CDR2 FQNNGV. The CDR3 DNA is TGTGCCAGCAGCTTCTTTGGACAGTCCTACAATGAGCAGTTCTTC. Translation gives CASSFFGQSYNEQFF.